Listed below are T cell receptor beta chains from one sample, sequenced in a study of graft-versus-host responses after intestinal transplantation. Some clones are missing from TCRdb's copy, which holds only in-frame ones; the method was immunoSEQ multiplex PCR. Found here are roughly 23,000 clones, roughly 72% of them singletons; the top ten hold under 4%. The source material was ileum tissue, sampled 12 days after intestinal transplant. These receptors all come from a human patient who received an intestinal transplant, so some T cells may come from the graft donor. CDR3s include the opening cysteine and the closing phenylalanine or tryptophan. Fields, in order: CDR3 length, D gene, J gene, clone size, V gene, CDR3 DNA, CDR3 protein. D genes are given only for firm matches. Clone size appears in some rows only: once, few, many, or a class for an expanded clone.

14	TRBD1	TRBJ2-1	-	TRBV28	TGTGCCAGCAGCCCAGGACAGGGCCCCAATGAGCAGTTCTTC	CASSPGQGPNEQFF
14	TRBD1	TRBJ1-2	-	TRBV6-5	TGTGCCAGCAGTTACGGTTTCCCGGGACAGGGCTACACCTTC	CASSYGFPGQGYTF
16	TRBD2	TRBJ2-1	-	TRBV5-6	TGTGCCAGCAGCCACGGGACTAGCGGGCTTTACAATGAGCAGTTCTTC	CASSHGTSGLYNEQFF
19	TRBD2	TRBJ2-1	-	TRBV5-1	TGCGCCAGCAGCTTGGCCGGGAGAGCTTCGGGGGGGATAATGAGCGGGCAGTTCTTC	CASSLAGRASGGIMSGQFF
15	-	TRBJ1-1	-	TRBV7-9	TGTGCCAGCAGCCCCCAGGGGACCCCGTGGACTGAAGCTTTCTTT	CASSPQGTPWTEAFF
11	-	TRBJ2-5	-	TRBV7-9	TGTGCCAGCAGCGCCGGGAAGACCCAGTACTTC	CASSAGKTQYF
14	-	TRBJ1-1	-	TRBV27	TGTGCCAGCAGCGCCACAGGGATGAACACTGAAGCTTTCTTT	CASSATGMNTEAFF
16	TRBD2	TRBJ2-1	-	TRBV30	TGTGCCTGGGGGGGTACCGGACTAGCGGGCTACAATGAGCAGTTCTTC	CAWGGTGLAGYNEQFF
13	-	TRBJ1-5	-	TRBV9	TGTGCCAGCAGCGCACAGGGTAATCAGCCCCAGCATTTT	CASSAQGNQPQHF
14	TRBD1	TRBJ2-7	-	TRBV7-9	TGTGCCAGCAGCTACCGGACAGGTTCCTACGAGCAGTACTTC	CASSYRTGSYEQYF
13	-	TRBJ1-6	-	TRBV6-5	TGTGCCAGCAGTTTAGCGGGAGATTCACCCCTCCACTTT	CASSLAGDSPLHF
13	-	TRBJ2-5	-	TRBV7-7	TGTGCTAGCAGCTATACTAGCTTGCAGACCCAGTACTTC	CASSYTSLQTQYF
15	-	TRBJ2-6	-	TRBV27	TGTGCCAGCGCCCAGGATATCTCTGGGGCCAACGTCCTGACTTTC	CASAQDISGANVLTF
14	-	TRBJ1-2	-	TRBV2	TGTGCCAGCAGTGTGGAGAGGCTTAGGGGTGGCTACACCTTC	CASSVERLRGGYTF
15	TRBD2	TRBJ2-1	-	TRBV7-2	TGTGCCAGCAGCTTATCCGGGGGGGCCTACAATGAGCAGTTCTTC	CASSLSGGAYNEQFF
14	-	TRBJ2-7	few	TRBV6-5	TGTGCCAGCAGCGGGAAGGGAACTGTCTACGAGCAGTACTTC	CASSGKGTVYEQYF
16	-	TRBJ2-1	once	TRBV2	TGTGCCAGCAGTGAGGGGCACAGGGCATTACACAATGAGCAGTTCTTC	CASSEGHRALHNEQFF
12	-	TRBJ2-2	-	TRBV2	TGTGCCAGCAGTGATCCTTCAGGGCGGCTGTTTTTT	CASSDPSGRLFF
14	-	TRBJ2-1	-	TRBV11-2	TGTGCCAGCAGCTTGACGGGCTCCTACAATGAGCAGTTCTTC	CASSLTGSYNEQFF
15	-	TRBJ2-5	few	TRBV7-2	TGTGCCAGCAGCTTTGGACAAATTCCCTTAGAGACCCAGTACTTC	CASSFGQIPLETQYF
14	-	TRBJ1-2	-	TRBV6-6	TGTGCCAGCAGTTGGGGGGGCGGGGGCTATGGCTACACCTTC	CASSWGGGGYGYTF
15	-	TRBJ1-2	-	TRBV6-1	TGTGCCAGCAGTGAATCTTCGGGGGGCGTCTCTGGCTACACCTTC	CASSESSGGVSGYTF
13	-	TRBJ2-5	-	TRBV5-4	TGTGCCAGCAGCTACCGGGACTGGGAGACCCAGTACTTC	CASSYRDWETQYF
14	TRBD2	TRBJ2-7	-	TRBV28	TGTGCCAGCACAATACTAGCGGGAGGGTACGAGCAGTACTTC	CASTILAGGYEQYF
14	-	TRBJ1-2	once	TRBV6-5	TGTGCCAGCAGTGAAGTTCCGGGGATCTATGGCTACACCTTC	CASSEVPGIYGYTF
15	TRBD1	TRBJ1-6	once	TRBV6-6	TGTGCCAGCAGTCGGACAGGGGTTTTAAATTCACCCCTCCACTTT	CASSRTGVLNSPLHF
17	TRBD2	TRBJ2-1	-	TRBV11-2	TGTGCCAGCAGCACAGTACGATCTAGCGGACCCTACAATGAGCAGTTCTTC	CASSTVRSSGPYNEQFF
14	-	TRBJ1-5	-	TRBV6-5	TGTGCCAGCACCCAAGCCAATAGCAATCAGCCCCAGCATTTT	CASTQANSNQPQHF